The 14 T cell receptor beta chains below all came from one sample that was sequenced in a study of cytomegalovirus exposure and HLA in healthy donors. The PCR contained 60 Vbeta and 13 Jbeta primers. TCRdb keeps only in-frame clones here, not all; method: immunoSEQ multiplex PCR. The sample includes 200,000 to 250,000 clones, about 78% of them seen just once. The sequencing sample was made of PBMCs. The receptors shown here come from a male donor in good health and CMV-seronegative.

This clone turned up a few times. Written as DNA, the CDR3 is TGCGCCAGCAGCTGGGCAGGGACTGAAGCTTTCTTT. Translated: CASSWAGTEAFF. The genes are TRBV5-1 and TRBJ1-1; D might be TRBD1 (5 bases). CDR3 length: 12 amino acids. V lost 3 bases to trimming and J lost 5 bases, with 8 bases between them. Germline V gene lookup returns CDR1 SGHRS and CDR2 YFSETQ.

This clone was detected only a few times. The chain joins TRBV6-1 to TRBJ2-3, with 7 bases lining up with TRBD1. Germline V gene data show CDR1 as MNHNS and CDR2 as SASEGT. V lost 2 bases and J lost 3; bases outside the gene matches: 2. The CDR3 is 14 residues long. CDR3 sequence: CASSELGQTDTQYF. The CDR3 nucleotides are TGTGCCAGCAGTGAATTGGGACAGACAGATACGCAGTATTTT.

The CDR3 sequence is CASSQDPGMWEQFF. The CDR3, as DNA: TGTGCCAGCAGCCAAGATCCGGGGATGTGGGAGCAGTTCTTC. This sequence joins TRBV14 and TRBJ2-1; D may be TRBD2 (5 bases). Trimming cost V 0 bases and J 10 bases, with 13 bases left between them. The CDR3 spans 14 residues. From germline, CDR1 is SGHDN and CDR2 FVKESK.

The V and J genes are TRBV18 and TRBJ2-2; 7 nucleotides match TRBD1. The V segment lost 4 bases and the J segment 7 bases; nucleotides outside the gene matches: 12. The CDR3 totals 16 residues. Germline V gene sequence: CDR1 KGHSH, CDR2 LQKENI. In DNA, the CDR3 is TGTGCCAGCTCACGCCTGACAGGGAGAGTCGACGGGGAGCTGTTTTTT. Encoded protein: CASSRLTGRVDGELFF. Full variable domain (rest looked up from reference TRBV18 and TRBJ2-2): NAGVMQNPRHLVRRRGQEARLRCSPMKGHSHVYWYRQLPEEGLKFMVYLQKENIIDESGMPKERFSAEFPKEGPSILRIQQVVRGDSAAYFCASSRLTGRVDGELFFGEGSRLTVL.

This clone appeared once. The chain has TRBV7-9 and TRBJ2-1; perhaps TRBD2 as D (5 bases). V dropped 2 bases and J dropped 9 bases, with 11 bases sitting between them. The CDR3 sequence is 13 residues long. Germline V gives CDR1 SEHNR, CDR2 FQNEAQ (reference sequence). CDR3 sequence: CASSLSFGGEQFF. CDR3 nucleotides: TGTGCCAGCAGCTTATCGTTCGGAGGTGAGCAGTTCTTC.

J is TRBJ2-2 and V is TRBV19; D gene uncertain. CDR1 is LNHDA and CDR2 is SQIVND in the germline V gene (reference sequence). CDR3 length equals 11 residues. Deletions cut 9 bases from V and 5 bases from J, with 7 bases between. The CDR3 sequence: CASLLTGELFF. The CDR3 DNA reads TGTGCCAGCCTACTGACCGGGGAGCTGTTTTTT.

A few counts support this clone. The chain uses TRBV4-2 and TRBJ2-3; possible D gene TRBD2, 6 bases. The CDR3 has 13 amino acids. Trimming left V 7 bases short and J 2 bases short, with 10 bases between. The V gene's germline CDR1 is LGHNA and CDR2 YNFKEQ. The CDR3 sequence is CASKAGNTDTQYF. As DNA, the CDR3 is TGTGCCAGCAAAGCGGGTAACACAGATACGCAGTATTTT.

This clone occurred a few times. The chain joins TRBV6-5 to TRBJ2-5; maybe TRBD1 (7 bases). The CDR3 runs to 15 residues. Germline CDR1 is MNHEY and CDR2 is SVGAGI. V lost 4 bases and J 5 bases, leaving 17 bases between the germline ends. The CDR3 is CASSSQEGAVETQYF. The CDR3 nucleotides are TGTGCCAGCAGTTCCCAGGAGGGGGCCGTGGAGACCCAGTACTTC.

The CDR3 region is CASSPGWRGSYTF. The DNA for the CDR3 is TGTGCCAGCAGTCCAGGGTGGCGGGGCAGCTACACCTTC. This rearrangement joins TRBV28 to TRBJ1-2; tentatively, D is TRBD1 (5 bases). Germline CDR1 is MDHEN and CDR2 is SYDVKM. CDR3 length: 13 residues. The germline V and J ends were trimmed by 5 bases and 9 bases, with 16 bases remaining between them.

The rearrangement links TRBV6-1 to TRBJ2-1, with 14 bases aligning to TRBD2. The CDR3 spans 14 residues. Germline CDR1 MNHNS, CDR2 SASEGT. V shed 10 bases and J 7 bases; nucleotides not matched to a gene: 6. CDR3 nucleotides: TGTGCCACCGGGACTAGCGGGAGCACTAATGAGCAGTTCTTC. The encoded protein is CATGTSGSTNEQFF.

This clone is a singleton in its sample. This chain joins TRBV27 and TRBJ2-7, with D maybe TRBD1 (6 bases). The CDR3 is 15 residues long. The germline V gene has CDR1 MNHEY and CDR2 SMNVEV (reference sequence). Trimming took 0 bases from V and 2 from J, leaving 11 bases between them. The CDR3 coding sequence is TGTGCCAGCAGTTTATCCGGACAGCTTCCCTACGAGCAGTACTTC. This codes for CASSLSGQLPYEQYF.

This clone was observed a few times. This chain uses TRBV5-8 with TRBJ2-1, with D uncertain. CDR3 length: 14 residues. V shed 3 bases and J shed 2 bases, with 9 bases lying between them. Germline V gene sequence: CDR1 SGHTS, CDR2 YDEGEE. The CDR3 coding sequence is TGTGCCAGCAGCTCCCCTTCTACCTACAATGAGCAGTTCTTC. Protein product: CASSSPSTYNEQFF.

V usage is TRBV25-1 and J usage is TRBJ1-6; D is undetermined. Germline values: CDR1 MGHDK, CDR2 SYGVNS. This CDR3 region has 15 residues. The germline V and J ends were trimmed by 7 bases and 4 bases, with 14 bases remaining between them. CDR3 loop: CASTSASGYNSPLHF. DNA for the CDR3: TGTGCCAGCACCTCTGCGAGCGGATATAATTCACCCCTCCACTTT.

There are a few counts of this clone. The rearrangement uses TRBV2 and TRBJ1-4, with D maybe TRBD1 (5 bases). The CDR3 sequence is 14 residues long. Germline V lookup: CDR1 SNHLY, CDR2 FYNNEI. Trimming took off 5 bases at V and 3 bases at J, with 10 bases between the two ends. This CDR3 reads CASSSDSANEKLFF. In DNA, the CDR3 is TGTGCCAGCAGTTCTGACAGCGCTAATGAAAAACTGTTTTTT. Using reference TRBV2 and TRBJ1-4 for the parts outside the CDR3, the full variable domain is EPEVTQTPSHQVTQMGQEVILRCVPISNHLYFYWYRQILGQKVEFLVSFYNNEISEKSEIFDDQFSVERPDGSNFTLKIRSTKLEDSAMYFCASSSDSANEKLFFGSGTQLSVL.